What follows is one T cell receptor beta chain and its context. Its antigen is not identified. This sample was included in a study of CD8 T cells in ankylosing spondylitis. Study observations and caveats: A motif of 7 to 9 highly homologous TCR beta variants was seen as apparently characteristic of ankylosing spondylitis blood.

V gave up 3 bases and J gave up 4 bases; unmatched junction bases: 5. Germline V gene sequence: CDR1 LNHDA, CDR2 SQIVND (reference sequence). The length of the CDR3 is 15 residues. TCRdb re-derived calls from the 5' RACE reads in MiXCR, one entry per CDR3 protein. The sample has approximately 550,000 distinct CDR3 sequences; 9.5% to 15% are singletons. The receptor was isolated from a male donor with ankylosing spondylitis. The chain couples TRBV19 to TRBJ2-7; 11 bases align to TRBD1. Sequences were obtained from blood, either unsorted or a sorted T cell fraction (not recorded which). The CDR3 region has the DNA TGTGCCAGTAGTATCTCCGGGACAGGGGGTTACGAGCAGTACTTC. Encoded protein: CASSISGTGGYEQYF.